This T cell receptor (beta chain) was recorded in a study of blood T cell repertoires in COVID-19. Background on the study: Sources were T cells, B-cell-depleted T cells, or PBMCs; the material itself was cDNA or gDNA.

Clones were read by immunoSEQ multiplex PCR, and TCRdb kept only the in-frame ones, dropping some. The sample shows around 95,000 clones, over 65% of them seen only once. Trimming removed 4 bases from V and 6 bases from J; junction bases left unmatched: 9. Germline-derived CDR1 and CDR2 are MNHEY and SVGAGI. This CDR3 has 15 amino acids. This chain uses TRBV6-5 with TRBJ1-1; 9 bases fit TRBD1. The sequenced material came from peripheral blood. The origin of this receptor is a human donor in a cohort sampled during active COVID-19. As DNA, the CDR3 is TGTGCCAGCAGTTCCCTTACAGGGGGCGTCGCTGAAGCTTTCTTT. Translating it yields CASSSLTGGVAEAFF.